Each of the 16 T cell receptor beta chains below was sequenced from the same sample in a study of shared clonotypes between healthy human individuals. Produced via immunoSEQ multiplex PCR; TCRdb's table is partial and in-frame only. The sample consists of hundreds of thousands of clones, approximately 74% of them appearing once. Sequenced material: memory CD4+ T cells sorted from blood. Subset reported: CD45RA-negative fraction. Receptors were obtained from a young man in good health.

The rearrangement joins TRBV2 to TRBJ1-1; tentatively, D is TRBD1 (5 bases). The CDR3 is 13 residues long. Germline assignment: CDR1 SNHLY and CDR2 FYNNEI. Trimming pared 8 bases from V and 1 base from J, leaving 11 bases between. The CDR3 DNA reads as TGTGCCAGCGTGAGGCAGGGGAACACTGAAGCTTTCTTT. Its protein is CASVRQGNTEAFF.

V is TRBV5-1 and J is TRBJ2-2; TRBD1 might be the D (7 bases). Germline loops: CDR1 SGHRS, CDR2 YFSETQ. V lost 3 bases and J lost 2, with 11 bases in between. This CDR3 comprises 15 residues. CDR3 DNA: TGCGCCAGCAGCTCCAGGGGGGCTAACACCGGGGAGCTGTTTTTT. The encoded protein is CASSSRGANTGELFF.

Worth noting for this clone: The junction shows a germline mismatch at one end, possibly a read error. This chain links TRBV5-4 with TRBJ2-3; the D gene is possibly TRBD2 (6 bases). Germline V gene sequence: CDR1 SGHNT, CDR2 YYREEE (reference sequence). This CDR3 is built from 15 residues. CDR3 nucleotides: TGTGCCAGCAGGTTGGGGATTAGCGGACCAGATACGCAGTATTTT. Its translation is CASRLGISGPDTQYF.

The V call is TRBV30, the J call TRBJ2-6, with 7 bases that match TRBD1. CDR1 is GTSNPN, CDR2 SVGIG, per germline (reference sequence). V gave up 5 bases and J gave up 2 bases; unmatched junction bases: 6. The CDR3 totals 15 residues. This chain's CDR3 is CAWWNQGAGANVLTF. The CDR3 bases are TGTGCCTGGTGGAACCAGGGGGCTGGGGCCAACGTCCTGACTTTC.

The rearrangement uses TRBV9 and TRBJ2-7; TRBD2 matches at 11 bases. Trimming removed 4 bases from V and 6 bases from J; junction bases left unmatched: 15. Germline CDR1 and CDR2: SGDLS and YYNGEE. CDR3 length equals 17 residues. CDR3 amino acids: CASSNLSGRALESEQYF. CDR3 nucleotides: TGTGCCAGCAGCAACCTTAGCGGGAGGGCATTGGAATCCGAGCAGTACTTC.

The gene calls are TRBV5-1 and TRBJ1-1; 8 nucleotides align to TRBD1. The length of the CDR3 is 13 residues. Trimming at V came to 3 bases and at J to 10 bases, leaving 8 bases not matched to a gene. In germline, CDR1 is SGHRS, CDR2 YFSETQ. CDR3 residues: CASSSGQGGSAFF. DNA for the CDR3: TGCGCCAGCAGCTCAGGACAGGGAGGGTCAGCTTTCTTT.

The rearrangement uses TRBV11-2 and TRBJ2-6; D gene uncertain. V dropped 3 bases and J dropped 2 bases, with 8 bases sitting between them. The V gene's germline CDR1 is SGHAT and CDR2 FQNNGV. The CDR3 has 15 residues. DNA of the CDR3: TGTGCCAGCAGCTTTTTGGGCGCTGGGGCCAACGTCCTGACTTTC. It encodes CASSFLGAGANVLTF.

The chain has TRBV28 and TRBJ2-2; TRBD2 agrees at 8 bases. Per the germline V gene, CDR1 is MDHEN and CDR2 is SYDVKM. There are 14 residues in the CDR3. V shed 6 bases, J shed 4 bases, and the junction held 4 bases outside the gene matches. In nucleotides, the CDR3 is TGTGCCAGCAGGGTTAGCGGGACCACCGGGGAGCTGTTTTTT. Residues: CASRVSGTTGELFF.

A few counts support this clone. CDR3 nucleotide sequence: TGTGCCAGCAGTGAAGCTAGGTTGACAAGGTCCTATAATTCACCCCTCCACTTT. This codes for CASSEARLTRSYNSPLHF. The rearrangement uses TRBV6-1 and TRBJ1-6; D not resolved. Trimming took off 0 bases at V and 1 base at J, with 13 bases between the two ends. In germline, CDR1 is MNHNS, CDR2 SASEGT. CDR3 size: 18 residues.

CDR3 amino acids: CASSWRTGAQYF. CDR3 nucleotide sequence: TGTGCCAGCAGCTGGCGCACGGGGGCGCAGTACTTC. This rearrangement joins TRBV11-2 to TRBJ2-5; D assignment may be TRBD1 or TRBD2 (6 bases each). CDR1 and CDR2 from the germline V gene are SGHAT and FQNNGV. V was cut by 4 bases and J by 11 bases, with 14 bases left in between. The CDR3 is 12 residues long.

The rearrangement uses TRBV18 and TRBJ2-2; D gene uncertain. The CDR3 length is 15 residues. Trimming took 4 bases from V and 0 from J, leaving 9 bases between them. CDR1 and CDR2 (germline): KGHSH, LQKENI. CDR3 residues: CASSQVVANTGELFF. CDR3 bases: TGTGCCAGCTCACAGGTTGTAGCGAACACCGGGGAGCTGTTTTTT.

The rearrangement uses TRBV11-2 and TRBJ2-1; 10 nucleotides align to TRBD1. CDR3 size: 17 residues. J gave up 10 bases and V 0 bases, and 12 bases lay outside the gene matches. Looked up from germline, CDR1 is SGHAT and CDR2 is FQNNGV. CDR3 amino acids: CASSLEALRDRGGEQFF. In DNA, the CDR3 is TGTGCCAGCAGCTTAGAGGCCTTAAGGGACAGGGGCGGGGAGCAGTTCTTC.

The chain employs TRBV15 and TRBJ1-5; D might be TRBD1 (5 bases). Deletions cut 5 bases from V and 5 bases from J, with 13 bases between. The CDR3 has 14 residues. CDR1 is LNHNV, CDR2 YYDKDF, per germline (reference sequence). The CDR3 loop is CATSSGGRDQPQHF. The CDR3 nucleotides read TGTGCCACCAGCTCGGGGGGAAGGGATCAGCCCCAGCATTTT.

V and J are TRBV7-7 and TRBJ2-5; D is possibly TRBD1 or TRBD2 (5 bases each). Trimming cost V 2 bases and J 1 base, with 11 bases left between them. The CDR3 covers 15 residues. The V gene's germline CDR1 is SSHAT and CDR2 FNYEAQ (reference sequence). For the CDR3, the DNA is TGTGCCAGCAGCTTAACCTCGGGACCCCAAGAGACCCAGTACTTC. It codes for CASSLTSGPQETQYF.

CDR3 protein: CASSLGRSGANVLTF. CDR3 sequence (DNA): TGTGCCAGCAGCTTGGGGCGGTCTGGGGCCAACGTCCTGACTTTC. The gene calls are TRBV5-4 and TRBJ2-6; D is uncertain. The CDR3 sequence is 15 residues long. Trimming shortened V by 0 bases and J by 1 base, and 5 bases separated the two germline ends. Germline loops: CDR1 SGHNT, CDR2 YYREEE (reference sequence).

The rearrangement uses TRBV15 and TRBJ2-7; D gene ambiguous. The length of the CDR3 is 14 residues. Trimming removed 0 bases at V and 5 bases at J, with 11 bases between. Germline values: CDR1 LNHNV, CDR2 YYDKDF (reference sequence). CDR3 nucleotides: TGTGCCACCAGCAGAGATAATAGGCCACACGAGCAGTACTTC. It specifies CATSRDNRPHEQYF.